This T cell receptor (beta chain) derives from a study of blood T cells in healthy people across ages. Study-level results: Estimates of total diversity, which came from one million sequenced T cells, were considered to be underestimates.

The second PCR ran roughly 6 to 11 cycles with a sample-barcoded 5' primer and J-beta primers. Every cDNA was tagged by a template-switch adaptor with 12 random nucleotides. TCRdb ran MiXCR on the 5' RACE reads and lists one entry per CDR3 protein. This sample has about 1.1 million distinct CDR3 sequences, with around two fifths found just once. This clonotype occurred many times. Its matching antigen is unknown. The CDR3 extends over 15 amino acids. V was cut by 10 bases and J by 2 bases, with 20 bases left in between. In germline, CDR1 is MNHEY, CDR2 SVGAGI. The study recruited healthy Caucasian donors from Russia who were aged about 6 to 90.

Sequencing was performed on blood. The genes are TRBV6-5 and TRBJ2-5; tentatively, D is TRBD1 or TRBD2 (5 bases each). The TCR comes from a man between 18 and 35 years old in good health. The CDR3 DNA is TGTGCCACCCAGTCCCGAGGGGTTTATCAAGAGACCCAGTACTTC. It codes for CATQSRGVYQETQYF.